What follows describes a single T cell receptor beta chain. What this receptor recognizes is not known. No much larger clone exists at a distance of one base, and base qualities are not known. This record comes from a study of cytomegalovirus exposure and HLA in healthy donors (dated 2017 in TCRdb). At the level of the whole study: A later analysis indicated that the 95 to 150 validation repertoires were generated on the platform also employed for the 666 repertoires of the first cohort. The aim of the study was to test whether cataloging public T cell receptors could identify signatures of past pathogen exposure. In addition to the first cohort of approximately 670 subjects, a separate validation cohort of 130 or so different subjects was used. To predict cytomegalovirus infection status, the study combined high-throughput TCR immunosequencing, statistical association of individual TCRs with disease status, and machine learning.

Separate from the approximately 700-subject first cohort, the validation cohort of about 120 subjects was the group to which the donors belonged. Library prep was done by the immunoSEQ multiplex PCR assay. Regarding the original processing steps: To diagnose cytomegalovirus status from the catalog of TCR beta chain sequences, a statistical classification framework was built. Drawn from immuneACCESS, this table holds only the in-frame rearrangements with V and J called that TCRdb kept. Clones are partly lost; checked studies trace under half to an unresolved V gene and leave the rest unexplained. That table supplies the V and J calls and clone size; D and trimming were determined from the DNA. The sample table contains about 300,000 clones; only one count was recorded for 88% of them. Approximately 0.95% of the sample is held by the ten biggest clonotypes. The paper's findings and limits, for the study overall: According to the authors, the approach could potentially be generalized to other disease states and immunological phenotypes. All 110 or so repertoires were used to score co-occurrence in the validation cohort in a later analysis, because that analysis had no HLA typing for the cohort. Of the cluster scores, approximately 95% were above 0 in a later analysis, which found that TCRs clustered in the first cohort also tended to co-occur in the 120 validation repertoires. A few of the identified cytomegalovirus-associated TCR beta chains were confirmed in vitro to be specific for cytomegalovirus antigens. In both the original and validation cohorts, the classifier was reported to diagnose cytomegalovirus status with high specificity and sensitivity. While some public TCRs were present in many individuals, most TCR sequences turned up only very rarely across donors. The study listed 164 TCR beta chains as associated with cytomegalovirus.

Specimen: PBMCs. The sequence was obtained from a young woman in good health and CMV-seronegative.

In nucleotide form, the sequence is TGTGCCAGCAGTTTCGCCCGACAGGTCGCAGAGCAGTACTTC. The encoded protein is CASSFARQVAEQYF. The chain was built from TRBV28 and TRBJ2-7, with TRBD1 as a weak D call on 6 bases. The germline V gene gives CDR1 as MDHEN and CDR2 as SYDVKM. The trim is 3 bases for V and 7 bases for J, with a gap of 16 bases between the germline ends. The CDR3 runs 14 amino acids, cysteine and phenylalanine included. The entry retains the CDR3 DNA only, 42 bases that are in frame from base 1.